This T cell receptor beta chain was retrieved from a study of Ad26.COV2.S vaccination and SARS-CoV-2 variants. Study information: Ad26.COV2.S, an intramuscular injection, was given once or twice 56 days apart.

The CDR3 contains 17 residues. Per germline, CDR1 KGHSH and CDR2 LQKENI. V shed 3 bases and J 0 bases; nucleotides not matched to a gene: 7. Profiled with immunoSEQ multiplex PCR; TCRdb holds only in-frame clones, not every one. The data hold fewer than 800,000 clones, with roughly 90% observed a single time. The treatment here: about 20 received Ad26.COV2.S at low or high dose, single or two shots; 5 received placebo; per-sample allocation not given. Following the first vaccine or placebo injection, samples were taken on day 63. An adult aged 18-55 years in Boston served as the donor. In the vaccine, an Ad26 vector expressed the SARS-CoV-2 spike of the Wuhan strain.

This clonotype was sampled from a person aged 18-65 years who received the Ad26.COV2.S COVID-19 vaccine or a placebo. The rearrangement links TRBV18 to TRBJ1-5; 8 nucleotides align to TRBD1. Material: peripheral blood, obtained in a trial of Ad26.COV2.S vaccine versus placebo. CDR3 protein: CASSPAAGQASNQPQHF. The CDR3 DNA sequence: TGTGCCAGCTCACCCGCTGCGGGACAGGCTAGCAATCAGCCCCAGCATTTT. Based on the CDR3 plus reference TRBV18 and TRBJ1-5, the full variable domain is NAGVMQNPRHLVRRRGQEARLRCSPMKGHSHVYWYRQLPEEGLKFMVYLQKENIIDESGMPKERFSAEFPKEGPSILRIQQVVRGDSAAYFCASSPAAGQASNQPQHFGDGTRLSIL.